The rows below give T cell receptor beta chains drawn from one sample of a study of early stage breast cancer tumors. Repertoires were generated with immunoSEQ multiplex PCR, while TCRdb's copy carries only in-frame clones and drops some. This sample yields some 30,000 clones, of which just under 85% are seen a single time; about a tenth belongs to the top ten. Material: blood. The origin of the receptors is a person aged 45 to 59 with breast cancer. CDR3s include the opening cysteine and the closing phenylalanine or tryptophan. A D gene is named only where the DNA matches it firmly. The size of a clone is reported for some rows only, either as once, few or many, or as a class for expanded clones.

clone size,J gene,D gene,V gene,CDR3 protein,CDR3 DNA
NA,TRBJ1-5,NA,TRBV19,CASSHIGLNQPQHF,TGTGCCAGTAGCCATATAGGGCTCAATCAGCCCCAGCATTTT
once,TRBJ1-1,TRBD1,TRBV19,CASIPTGEGTEAFF,TGTGCCAGTATCCCGACAGGGGAGGGCACTGAAGCTTTCTTT
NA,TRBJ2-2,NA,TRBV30,CAWSARLAMNTGELFF,TGTGCCTGGAGTGCGAGGCTAGCGATGAACACCGGGGAGCTGTTTTTT
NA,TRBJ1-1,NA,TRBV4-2,CASSQELNTEAFF,TGTGCCAGCAGCCAAGAATTGAACACTGAAGCTTTCTTT
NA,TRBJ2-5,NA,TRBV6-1,CASRALEAGTQYF,TGTGCCAGCCGGGCCCTCGAGGCTGGGACCCAGTACTTC
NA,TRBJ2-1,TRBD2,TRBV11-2,CATMGLAGGHEQFF,TGTGCCACCATGGGACTAGCGGGAGGGCATGAGCAGTTCTTC
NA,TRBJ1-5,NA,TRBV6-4,CASSDSALGSNQPQHF,TGTGCCAGCAGTGACTCTGCCCTCGGGAGCAATCAGCCCCAGCATTTT
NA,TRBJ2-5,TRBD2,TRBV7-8,CASSLGPAGGRRNTQYF,TGTGCCAGCAGCTTAGGTCCCGCGGGAGGCCGAAGGAACACCCAGTACTTC
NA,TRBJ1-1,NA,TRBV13,CASSAELTTEAFF,TGTGCCAGCAGCGCGGAGCTGACCACTGAAGCTTTCTTT
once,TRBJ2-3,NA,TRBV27,CASSPRQSTDTQYF,TGTGCCAGCAGTCCCCGGCAAAGCACAGATACGCAGTATTTT
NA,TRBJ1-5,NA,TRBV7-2,CASSLRGGGMSNQPQHF,TGTGCCAGCAGCTTAAGGGGTGGAGGGATGAGCAATCAGCCCCAGCATTTT
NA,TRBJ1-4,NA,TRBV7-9,CASSNLATNEKLFF,TGTGCCAGCAGTAATCTTGCAACTAATGAAAAACTGTTTTTT
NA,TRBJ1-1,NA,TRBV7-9,CASSFNSLNTEAFF,TGTGCCAGCAGCTTCAACAGTTTGAACACTGAAGCTTTCTTT
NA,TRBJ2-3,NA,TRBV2,CASSPLRLAPSTDTQYF,TGTGCCAGCAGTCCCCTACGACTGGCTCCTAGCACAGATACGCAGTATTTT
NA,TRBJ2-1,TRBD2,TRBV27,CASSLWSGLGVEEQFF,TGTGCCAGCAGTTTATGGTCCGGACTAGGCGTTGAGGAGCAGTTCTTC
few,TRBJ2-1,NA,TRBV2,CASSVDFHNEQFF,TGTGCCAGCAGTGTAGACTTCCACAATGAGCAGTTCTTC
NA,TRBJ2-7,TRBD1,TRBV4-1,CASSHPPRDRHEQYF,TGCGCCAGCAGCCACCCTCCGCGGGACAGGCACGAGCAGTACTTC
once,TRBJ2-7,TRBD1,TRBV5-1,CASSLMGTGVGYEQYF,TGCGCCAGCAGCCTCATGGGGACAGGGGTTGGCTACGAGCAGTACTTC
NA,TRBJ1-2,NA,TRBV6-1,CASTAFSGYTF,TGTGCCAGCACAGCCTTCAGTGGCTACACCTTC
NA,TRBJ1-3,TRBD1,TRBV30,CAWSRGQSSGNTIYF,TGTGCCTGGAGCAGGGGACAGAGCTCTGGAAACACCATATATTTT
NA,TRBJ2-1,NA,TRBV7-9,CASSFQLDEQFF,TGTGCCAGCAGCTTTCAGCTAGATGAGCAGTTCTTC
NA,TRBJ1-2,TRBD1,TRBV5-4,CASSRDRDYGYTF,TGTGCCAGCAGCCGGGACAGAGATTATGGCTACACCTTC
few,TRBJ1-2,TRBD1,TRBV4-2,CASSLGTGFGYGYTF,TGTGCCAGCAGCCTCGGGACAGGGTTCGGCTATGGCTACACCTTC
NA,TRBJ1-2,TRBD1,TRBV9,CASSVARTGAYGYTF,TGTGCCAGCAGCGTAGCGCGAACAGGGGCCTATGGCTACACCTTC
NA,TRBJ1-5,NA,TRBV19,CASSTEAPWGQPQHF,TGTGCCAGTAGTACCGAGGCCCCCTGGGGTCAGCCCCAGCATTTT
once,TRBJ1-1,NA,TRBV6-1,CASKNSEAFF,TGTGCCAGCAAAAATAGTGAAGCTTTCTTT
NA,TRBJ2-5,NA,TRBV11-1,CASSYYGGPQETQYF,TGTGCCAGCAGCTACTACGGGGGCCCCCAAGAGACCCAGTACTTC
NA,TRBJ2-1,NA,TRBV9,CASSPEGDSGSYNEQFF,TGTGCCAGCAGCCCAGAGGGGGATAGCGGCTCCTACAATGAGCAGTTCTTC
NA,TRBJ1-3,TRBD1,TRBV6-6,CASSLDDRGRGNTIYF,TGTGCCAGCAGTTTAGATGACAGGGGGCGAGGAAACACCATATATTTT
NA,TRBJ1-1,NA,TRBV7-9,CASNGGMNTEAFF,TGTGCCAGCAATGGAGGGATGAACACTGAAGCTTTCTTT
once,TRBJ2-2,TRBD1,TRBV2,CASTATPNDRGRDTGELFF,TGTGCCAGCACCGCAACCCCCAACGACAGGGGGCGAGACACCGGGGAGCTGTTTTTT
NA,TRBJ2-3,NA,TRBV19,CASSIIRVSLTDTQYF,TGTGCCAGTAGTATTATTCGAGTATCTCTCACAGATACGCAGTATTTT
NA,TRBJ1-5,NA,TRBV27,CASSLFEAQPQHF,TGTGCCAGCAGTTTATTTGAGGCTCAGCCCCAGCATTTT
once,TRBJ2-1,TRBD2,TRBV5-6,CASSFASGAYNEQFF,TGTGCCAGCAGCTTCGCTAGCGGAGCCTACAATGAGCAGTTCTTC
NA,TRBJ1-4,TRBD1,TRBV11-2,CASSPQDRGREKLFF,TGTGCCAGCAGCCCACAGGACAGGGGGCGGGAAAAACTGTTTTTT
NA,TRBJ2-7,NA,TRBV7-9,CASSSGGPGERYEQYF,TGTGCCAGCAGCTCAGGGGGGCCGGGAGAGAGGTACGAGCAGTACTTC
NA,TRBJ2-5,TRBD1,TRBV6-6,CASSPGQGGETQYF,TGTGCCAGCAGCCCGGGACAGGGAGGGGAGACCCAGTACTTC
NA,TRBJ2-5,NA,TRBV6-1,CASKVGAIQETQYF,TGTGCCAGCAAGGTGGGGGCGATCCAAGAGACCCAGTACTTC
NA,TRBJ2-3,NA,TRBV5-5,CASSLGSTKDTQYF,TGTGCCAGCAGCTTGGGAAGTACTAAAGATACGCAGTATTTT
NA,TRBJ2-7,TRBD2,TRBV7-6,CASSPRTSGNEQYF,TGTGCCAGCAGCCCAAGGACTAGCGGGAACGAGCAGTACTTC
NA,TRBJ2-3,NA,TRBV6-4,CASSEKGGEWSQYF,TGTGCCAGCAGTGAGAAGGGGGGTGAATGGTCGCAGTATTTT